A few counts support the clone carrying this T cell receptor beta chain. Its antigen is not known. The CDR3 extends over 14 amino acids. Germline V gene sequence: CDR1 MNHEY, CDR2 SVGEGT. Trimming took 5 bases from V and 8 from J, leaving 18 bases between them. The data belong to a study of response to subunit inactivated influenza vaccine. Study-wide results and limits: There was a suggestion from the authors that each seasonal influenza vaccination recruits few new T cells.

MiXCR, applied by TCRdb to the RT-PCR reads, yields one record per CDR3 protein. The repertoire holds fewer than 600,000 distinct CDR3 sequences, with approximately 7.8% as singletons. This chain links TRBV6-2 or TRBV6-3 with TRBJ2-5; possible D gene TRBD2, 6 bases. This clonotype originated in a man between 50 and 75 years old who received an inactivated influenza vaccine. The sequencing here drew on PBMCs from blood, taken around 25 months after vaccination. CDR3 sequence (DNA): TGTGCCAGCAGTCAGCCGGGACTCCAGGGCACCCAGTACTTC. Its translation: CASSQPGLQGTQYF.